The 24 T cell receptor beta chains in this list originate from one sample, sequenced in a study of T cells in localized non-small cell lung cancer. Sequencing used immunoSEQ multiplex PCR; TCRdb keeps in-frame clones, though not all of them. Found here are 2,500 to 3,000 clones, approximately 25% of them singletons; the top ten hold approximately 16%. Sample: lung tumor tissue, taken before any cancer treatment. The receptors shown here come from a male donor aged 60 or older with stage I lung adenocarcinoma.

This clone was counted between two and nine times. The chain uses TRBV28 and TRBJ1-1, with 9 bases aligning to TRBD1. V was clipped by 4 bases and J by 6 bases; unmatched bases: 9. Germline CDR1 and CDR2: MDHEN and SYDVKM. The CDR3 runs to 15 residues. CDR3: CASSSTTGGIPEAFF. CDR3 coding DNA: TGTGCCAGCAGTTCCACGACAGGGGGAATCCCTGAAGCTTTCTTT.

CDR3 region: CASSLAYGRLSEQYF. DNA of the CDR3: TGCGCCAGCAGCTTGGCCTACGGGAGGTTATCGGAGCAGTACTTC. The chain joins TRBV5-1 to TRBJ2-7, with 7 bases aligning to TRBD2. The germline gives CDR1 SGHRS, CDR2 YFSETQ. This CDR3 is 15 amino acids long. V was pared by 0 bases and J by 7 bases, with 10 bases of the junction left unmatched.

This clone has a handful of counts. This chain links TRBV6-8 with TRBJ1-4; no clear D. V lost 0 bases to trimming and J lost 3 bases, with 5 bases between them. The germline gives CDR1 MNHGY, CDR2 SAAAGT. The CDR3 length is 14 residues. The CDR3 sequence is CASSYSAANEKLFF. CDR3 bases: TGTGCCAGCAGTTACTCAGCCGCTAATGAAAAACTGTTTTTT.

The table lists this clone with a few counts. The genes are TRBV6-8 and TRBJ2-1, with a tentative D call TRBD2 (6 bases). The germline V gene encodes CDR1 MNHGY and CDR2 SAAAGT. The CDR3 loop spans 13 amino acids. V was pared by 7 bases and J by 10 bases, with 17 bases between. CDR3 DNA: TGTGCCAGCACCAGGGACTTTCCTAGCGAGCAGTTCTTC. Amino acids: CASTRDFPSEQFF.

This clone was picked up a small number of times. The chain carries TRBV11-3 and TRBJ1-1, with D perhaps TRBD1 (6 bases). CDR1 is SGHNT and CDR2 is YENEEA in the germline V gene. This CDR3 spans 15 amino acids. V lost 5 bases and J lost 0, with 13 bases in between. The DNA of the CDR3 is TGTGCCAGCAGCCCCAGACAGGCCTTGAACACTGAAGCTTTCTTT. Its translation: CASSPRQALNTEAFF.

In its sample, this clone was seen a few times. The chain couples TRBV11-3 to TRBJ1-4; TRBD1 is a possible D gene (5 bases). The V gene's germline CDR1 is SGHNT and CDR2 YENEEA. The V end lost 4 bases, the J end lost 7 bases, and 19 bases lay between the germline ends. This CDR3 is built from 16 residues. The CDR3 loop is CASSSGRAAEREKLFF. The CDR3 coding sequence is TGTGCCAGCAGCTCGGGACGGGCGGCGGAACGTGAAAAACTGTTTTTT.

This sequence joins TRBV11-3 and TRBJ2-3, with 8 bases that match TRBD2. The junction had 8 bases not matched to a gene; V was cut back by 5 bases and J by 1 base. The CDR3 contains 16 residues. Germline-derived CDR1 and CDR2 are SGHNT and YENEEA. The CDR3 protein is CASSPAGRGGTDTQYF. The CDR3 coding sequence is TGTGCCAGCAGCCCCGCCGGGCGGGGGGGCACAGATACGCAGTATTTT.

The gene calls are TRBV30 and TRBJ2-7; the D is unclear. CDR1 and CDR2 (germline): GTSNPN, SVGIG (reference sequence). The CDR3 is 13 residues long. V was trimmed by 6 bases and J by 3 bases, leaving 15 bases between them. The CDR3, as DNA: TGTGCCTGCCGAGCTTCTTGGGGCTACGAGCAGTACTTC. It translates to CACRASWGYEQYF.

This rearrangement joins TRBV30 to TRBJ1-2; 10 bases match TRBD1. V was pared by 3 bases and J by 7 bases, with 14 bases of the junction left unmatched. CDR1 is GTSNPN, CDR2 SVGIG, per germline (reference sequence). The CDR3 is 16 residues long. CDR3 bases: TGTGCCTGGAGCGTGACAAACCCGGGACAGGGGACTGGCTACACCTTC. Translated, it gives CAWSVTNPGQGTGYTF.

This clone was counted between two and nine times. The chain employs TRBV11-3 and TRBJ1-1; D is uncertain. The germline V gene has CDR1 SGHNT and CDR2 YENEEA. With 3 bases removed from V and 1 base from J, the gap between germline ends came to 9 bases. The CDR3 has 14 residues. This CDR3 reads CASSFTSPNTEAFF. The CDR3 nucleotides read TGTGCCAGCAGCTTTACGTCCCCGAACACTGAAGCTTTCTTT.

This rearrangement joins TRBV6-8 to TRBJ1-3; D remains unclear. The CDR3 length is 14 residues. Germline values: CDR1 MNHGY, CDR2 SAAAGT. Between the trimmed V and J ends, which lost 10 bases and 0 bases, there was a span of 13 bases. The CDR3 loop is CAIRRADSGNTIYF. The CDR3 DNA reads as TGTGCCATTAGGAGGGCGGACTCTGGAAACACCATATATTTT.

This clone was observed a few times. CDR3: CASSTRTGETQYF. CDR3 in DNA: TGTGCCAGCAGCACCCGGACAGGGGAGACCCAGTACTTC. The rearrangement joins TRBV9 to TRBJ2-5, with TRBD1 identical over 8 bases. V shed 4 bases and J 5 bases; nucleotides not matched to a gene: 4. Germline CDR1 and CDR2: SGDLS and YYNGEE. The CDR3 consists of 13 residues.

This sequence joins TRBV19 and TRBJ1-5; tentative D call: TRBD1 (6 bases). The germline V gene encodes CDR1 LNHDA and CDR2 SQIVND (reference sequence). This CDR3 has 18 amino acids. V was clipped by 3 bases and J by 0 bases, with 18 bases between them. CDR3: CASSIHRDKSHSNQPQHF. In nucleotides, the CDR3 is TGTGCCAGTAGTATTCACCGGGACAAGTCTCATAGCAATCAGCCCCAGCATTTT.

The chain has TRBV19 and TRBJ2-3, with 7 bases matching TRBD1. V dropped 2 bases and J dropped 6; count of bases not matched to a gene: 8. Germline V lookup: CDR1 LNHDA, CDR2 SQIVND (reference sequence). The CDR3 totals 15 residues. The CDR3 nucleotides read TGTGCCAGTAGTATAAGTGACAGGGAGAGGGATACGCAGTATTTT. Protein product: CASSISDRERDTQYF.

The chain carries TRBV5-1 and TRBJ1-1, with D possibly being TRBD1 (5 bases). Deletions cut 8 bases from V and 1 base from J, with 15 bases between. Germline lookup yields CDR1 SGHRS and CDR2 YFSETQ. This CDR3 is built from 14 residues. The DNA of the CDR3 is TGCGCCAGTTTCAGAGGGGACGGGAACACTGAAGCTTTCTTT. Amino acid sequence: CASFRGDGNTEAFF.

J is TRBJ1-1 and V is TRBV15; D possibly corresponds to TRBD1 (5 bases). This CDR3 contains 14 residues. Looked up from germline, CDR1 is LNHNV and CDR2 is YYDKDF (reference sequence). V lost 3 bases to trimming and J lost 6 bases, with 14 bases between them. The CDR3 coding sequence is TGTGCCACCAGCAGGGGCGATGGGGCCGCTGAAGCTTTCTTT. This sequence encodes CATSRGDGAAEAFF.

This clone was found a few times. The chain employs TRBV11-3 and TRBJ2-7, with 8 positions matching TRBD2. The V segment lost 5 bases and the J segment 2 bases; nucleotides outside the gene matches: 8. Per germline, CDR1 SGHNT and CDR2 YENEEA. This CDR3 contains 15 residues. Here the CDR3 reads CASSPQVSGAYEQYF. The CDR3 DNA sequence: TGTGCCAGCAGCCCTCAGGTTAGCGGGGCCTACGAGCAGTACTTC.

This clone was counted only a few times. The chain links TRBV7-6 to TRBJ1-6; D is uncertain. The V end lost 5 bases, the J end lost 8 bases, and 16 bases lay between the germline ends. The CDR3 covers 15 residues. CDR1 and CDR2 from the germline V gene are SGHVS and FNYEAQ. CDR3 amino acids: CASSPGSRVHSPLHF. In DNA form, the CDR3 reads TGTGCCAGCAGCCCCGGGTCAAGGGTCCATTCACCCCTCCACTTT.

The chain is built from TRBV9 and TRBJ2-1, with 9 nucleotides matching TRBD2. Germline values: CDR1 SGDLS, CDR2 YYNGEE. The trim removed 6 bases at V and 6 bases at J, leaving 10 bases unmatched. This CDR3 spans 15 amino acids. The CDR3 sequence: CASTPPSGGINEQFF. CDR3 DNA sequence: TGTGCCAGCACCCCCCCCAGCGGGGGGATCAATGAGCAGTTCTTC.

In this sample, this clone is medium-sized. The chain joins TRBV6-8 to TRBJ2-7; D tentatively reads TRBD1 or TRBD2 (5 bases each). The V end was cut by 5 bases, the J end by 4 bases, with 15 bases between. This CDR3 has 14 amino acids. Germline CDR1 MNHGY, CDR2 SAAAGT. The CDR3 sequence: CASSPRDGLYEQYF. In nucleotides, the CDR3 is TGTGCCAGCAGTCCCCGGGACGGCTTATACGAGCAGTACTTC.

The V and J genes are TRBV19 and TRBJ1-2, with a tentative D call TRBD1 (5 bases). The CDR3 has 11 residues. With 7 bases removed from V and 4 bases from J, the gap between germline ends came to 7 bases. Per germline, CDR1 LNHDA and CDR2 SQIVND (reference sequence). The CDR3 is CASTRGYGYTF. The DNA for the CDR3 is TGTGCCAGTACTAGGGGCTATGGCTACACCTTC.

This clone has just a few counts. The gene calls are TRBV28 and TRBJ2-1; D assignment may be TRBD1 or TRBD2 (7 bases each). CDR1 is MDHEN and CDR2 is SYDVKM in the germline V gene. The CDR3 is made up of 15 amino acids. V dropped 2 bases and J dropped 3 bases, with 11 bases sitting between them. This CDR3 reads CASSLAGGDYNEQFF. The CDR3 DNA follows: TGTGCCAGCAGTTTAGCAGGGGGGGACTACAATGAGCAGTTCTTC.

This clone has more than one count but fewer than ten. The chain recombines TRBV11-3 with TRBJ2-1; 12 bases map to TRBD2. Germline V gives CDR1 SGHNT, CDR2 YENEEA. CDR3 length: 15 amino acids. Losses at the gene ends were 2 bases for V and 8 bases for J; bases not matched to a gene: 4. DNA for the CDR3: TGTGCCAGCAGCTTACTCCTAGCGGGAGGGGATGAGCAGTTCTTC. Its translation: CASSLLLAGGDEQFF.

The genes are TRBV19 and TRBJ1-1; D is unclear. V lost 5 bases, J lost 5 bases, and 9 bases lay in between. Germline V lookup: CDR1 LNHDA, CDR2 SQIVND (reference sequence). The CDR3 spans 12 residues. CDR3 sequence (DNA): TGTGCCAGTAGTTTGGGCAGGACTGAAGCTTTCTTT. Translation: CASSLGRTEAFF. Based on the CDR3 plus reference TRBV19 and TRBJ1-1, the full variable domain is DGGITQSPKYLFRKEGQNVTLSCEQNLNHDAMYWYRQDPGQGLRLIYYSQIVNDFQKGDIAEGYSVSREKKESFPLTVTSAQKNPTAFYLCASSLGRTEAFFGQGTRLTVV.